The text below deals with one T cell receptor (beta chain). This clonotype was observed a single time. Its recognized antigen is unknown. This may arise from a read error, as a much more abundant clone is one base away. The sample comes from a study of prognosis after radiotherapy for stage I lung cancer (dated by TCRdb to the early 2020s). About the study as a whole: Roughly 20 stage I NSCLC patients were enrolled in Nanjing, China, between April 2018 and January 2019. In about 15 patients the disease was a newly diagnosed primary stage I lung tumor, whereas several had oligometastatic NSCLC following surgical resection of the primary tumor. The study sequenced approximately 40 blood samples from 19 patients, one before and one after SBRT per patient. On tumor histology, 11 to 13 patients had adenocarcinoma and 6 to 8 had squamous cell carcinoma. All patients were regarded as medically inoperable, because of comorbidities in over 10 patients and refusal of surgery in several patients. Peripheral blood TCR beta repertoires were profiled in stage I NSCLC patients before and after stereotactic body radiotherapy, and the study then linked these repertoires to distant failure. SBRT was not combined with any concurrent therapy in any patient. SBRT was given in 3 to 5 fractions with a biologically effective dose of at least 100 Gy, using image-guided IMRT or VMAT. The cohort was made up of about twelve men and roughly six women, with a median age of approximately 74 years and an age range of 53 to 84 years. After SBRT, distant metastases developed in about 20% of the 19 patients at a median of approximately seven months, while the remaining 15 patients had no significant progression.

The study at large found these results: No adjustment for multiple comparisons was applied to any of the reported P values. TRBV and TRBJ usage frequencies reportedly varied with metastasis status, involving two V genes at baseline and several V and two J genes after SBRT. Tumor specificity of expanded TCR clones was not determined. Post-SBRT Shannon entropy and its change from baseline were lower in patients who developed distant metastases; baseline Shannon entropy was not associated with metastases. A decrease in unique TCR clone counts was observed after SBRT (median about 10,000 before versus around 6,900 after; Wilcoxon paired P=0.011). Limitations of the study included a small cohort and short follow-up, and the study findings need independent validation.

Two rounds of multiplex PCR were used to amplify the TCR beta CDR3 region from genomic DNA. In the first round of PCR, primers specific to each TRBV and TRBJ gene were used, and the primer sequences are filed in Chinese patent CN105087789A. Universal primers were used in the second PCR round. The Roche High Pure PCR Template Preparation Kit was used to extract genomic DNA from the frozen PBMCs. Paired-end sequencing with 151 bp reads was performed on the libraries using an Illumina HiSeq 3000. The source study handled its data this way. CutAdapt was used to discard raw reads that did not contain the multiplex PCR primer sequences. PEAR was used to merge high-quality paired reads into contigs. By aligning each contig to reference sequences, MiXCR assigned the TRB V, D and J gene segments to that contig. To remove sequencing errors, CDR3 sequences were clustered according to base quality and sequence similarity. Shannon entropy, normalized by the natural log of the productive TCR sequence number, served as the measure of diversity. Clonality was computed as one minus the ratio of Shannon entropy to the natural log of the number of unique clonotypes. Using the Youden index from ROC curves, the researchers picked the repertoire-metric cut-offs for progression-free survival, and all analyses were carried out in R 3.5.3. The public reads were reprocessed in TCRdb via fastp at Q25 and MiXCR, keeping in-frame beta chains. All rows with the same CDR3 protein become a single entry with the most common DNA and genes. The V and J calls shown here were made by TCRdb, not taken from the authors' results. The sample data list roughly 30,000 distinct CDR3 sequences, and around two fifths of these were observed just once. 25% to 35% of the sample rests with the top ten.

All patients had node-negative disease on CT and PET/CT, and none had a history of other malignancies or had previously received chemotherapy or radiotherapy. At each of the two time points, six milliliters of peripheral venous blood were collected into EDTA tubes. PBMCs were isolated by Ficoll-Paque Plus density-gradient centrifugation. Immediately after collection, samples were stored at -80 degrees C until analysis. This receptor was identified in a donor aged 50 or older with non-small cell lung cancer. This specimen was PBMCs, taken before or after stereotactic body radiation therapy (not recorded which).

Here the CDR3 is given as CASSAQVDRGYTF. The nucleotide sequence is given as TGTGCCAGCAGTGCCCAGGTAGACAGGGGCTACACCTTC. The chain joins TRBV2 to TRBJ1-2; the D gene is possibly TRBD1, with 6 bases matching. The V end loses 4 bases and the J end loses 8 bases, and a stretch of 14 bases separates them. Including cysteine and phenylalanine, the CDR3 has 13 amino acids. The DNA shown is the 39-base CDR3, in frame from base 1. Based on the germline V gene, the CDR1 and CDR2 sequences are SNHLY and FYNNEI.